The 16 T cell receptor beta chains below come from one sample, sequenced in a study of post-analysis software for immune sequencing data. General study points: Patients had higher frequencies than controls of roughly 5 TRBV segments, including TRBV5-6, TRBV5-1 and TRBV20-1.

Their recognized antigens are unknown. The TCR beta cDNA libraries contained unique molecular identifiers. TCRdb re-analysed the PCR reads in MiXCR, keeping a single row per CDR3 protein. The sample has over 150,000 distinct CDR3 sequences, 30% seen once; the top ten hold approximately 1.5%. Sequencing was carried out using blood. These TCRs come from a girl aged 10 to 17 with multiple sclerosis.

To note about this clonotype: A read error may explain this, as a much larger clone is one base away. CDR3 sequence: CANSSPWTGKRGEQYF. Here the CDR3 DNA reads TGTGCCAACAGTTCCCCCTGGACAGGGAAACGAGGCGAGCAGTACTTC. This chain joins TRBV27 and TRBJ2-7; 8 nucleotides line up with TRBD1. Germline V gene lookup returns CDR1 MNHEY and CDR2 SMNVEV (reference sequence). This CDR3 is 16 amino acids long.

There are many counts of this clonotype. The chain couples TRBV12-3 or TRBV12-4 to TRBJ1-1; 9 positions match TRBD1. The ends lost 7 bases at V and 6 bases at J; junction bases unmatched: 6. CDR3 length: 13 amino acids. The CDR3 coding sequence is TGTGCCAGCATCGACAGGGGGAATGCTGAAGCTTTCTTT. Translation: CASIDRGNAEAFF.

This chain connects TRBV29-1 to TRBJ1-1; D may be TRBD1 (6 bases). CDR3 size: 14 residues. Trimming took off 6 bases at V and 0 bases at J, with 14 bases between the two ends. Germline values: CDR1 SQVTM, CDR2 ANQGSEA. The CDR3 sequence is CSVPGHIMNTEAFF. As DNA, the CDR3 is TGCAGCGTACCGGGACATATCATGAACACTGAAGCTTTCTTT. Full variable domain (missing parts from reference TRBV29-1 and TRBJ1-1): SAVISQKPSRDICQRGTSLTIQCQVDSQVTMMFWYRQQPGQSLTLIATANQGSEATYESGFVIDKFPISRPNLTFSTLTVSNMSPEDSSIYLCSVPGHIMNTEAFFGQGTRLTVV.

This clonotype has at least ten counts. The chain recombines TRBV10-3 with TRBJ1-2, with D uncertain. CDR3 length: 11 amino acids. Trimming took off 5 bases at V and 0 bases at J, with 1 base between the two ends. Germline values: CDR1 ENHRY, CDR2 SYGVKD. CDR3 sequence reads: CAISPNYGYTF. CDR3 coding DNA: TGTGCCATCAGTCCTAACTATGGCTACACCTTC.

A few counts support this clonotype. The rearrangement links TRBV12-3 or TRBV12-4 to TRBJ1-2; 7 positions match TRBD1. The CDR3 contains 12 residues. J lost 7 bases, V lost 4 bases, and 3 bases had no gene match. This CDR3 reads CASSWAGGGYTF. CDR3 sequence (DNA): TGTGCCAGCAGTTGGGCAGGGGGTGGCTACACCTTC.

This clonotype was observed at least ten times. The rearrangement uses TRBV7-9 and TRBJ2-3; a weak D match, TRBD1 (6 bases). Trimming shortened V by 5 bases and J by 0 bases, and 15 bases separated the two germline ends. Germline V CDR1 and CDR2: SEHNR, FQNEAQ (reference sequence). CDR3 length equals 16 residues. The DNA for the CDR3 is TGTGCCAGCAGCCGACAGGAGGATTCTAGCACAGATACGCAGTATTTT. Translated: CASSRQEDSSTDTQYF. Filled out from reference TRBV7-9 and TRBJ2-3, the complete variable domain reads DTGVSQNPRHKITKRGQNVTFRCDPISEHNRLYWYRQTLGQGPEFLTYFQNEAQLEKSRLLSDRFSAERPKGSFSTLEIQRTEQGDSAMYLCASSRQEDSSTDTQYFGPGTRLTVL.

Ten or more counts support this clonotype. The chain carries TRBV4-1 and TRBJ1-5; D perhaps matches TRBD1 (5 bases). V was clipped by 1 base and J by 5 bases, with 12 bases between them. Germline CDR1 is MGHRA and CDR2 is YSYEKL. The CDR3 runs 15 residues. In DNA, the CDR3 is TGCGCCAGCAGCCAAGTGGGACTGAAGGATCAGCCCCAGCATTTT. Its translation: CASSQVGLKDQPQHF.

This clonotype has just a few counts. The rearrangement uses TRBV5-1 and TRBJ1-1, with D perhaps TRBD1 (5 bases). This CDR3 spans 16 amino acids. CDR1 is SGHRS and CDR2 is YFSETQ in the germline V gene. V gave up 4 bases and J gave up 3 bases, with 19 bases separating them. The CDR3 spells CASSQSGRVDDTEAFF. CDR3 sequence (DNA): TGCGCCAGCAGCCAATCAGGGCGGGTGGACGACACTGAAGCTTTCTTT.

In its sample, this clonotype was seen many times. V usage is TRBV15 and J usage is TRBJ2-7; perhaps TRBD1 as D (6 bases). The CDR3 contains 16 residues. V was pared by 0 bases and J by 0 bases, with 12 bases between. Germline V lookup: CDR1 LNHNV, CDR2 YYDKDF (reference sequence). CDR3 loop: CATSREVAGVSYEQYF. Here the CDR3 DNA reads TGTGCCACCAGCAGAGAGGTGGCAGGGGTCTCCTACGAGCAGTACTTC.

This clonotype was picked up a small number of times. The rearrangement uses TRBV29-1 and TRBJ1-3; 10 positions match TRBD1. CDR3 size: 15 residues. The V gene's germline CDR1 is SQVTM and CDR2 ANQGSEA. V shed 6 bases, J shed 4 bases, and the junction held 9 bases outside the gene matches. CDR3 loop: CSVDPGQGLGNTIYF. The CDR3 region has the DNA TGCAGCGTAGACCCGGGACAGGGGCTCGGAAACACCATATATTTT.

Details on this clonotype: Just one base apart from a much larger clone, this may be a read error. The V and J genes are TRBV12-3 or TRBV12-4 and TRBJ2-5; 10 bases line up with TRBD2. CDR3 length equals 15 residues. V lost 5 bases, J lost 11 bases, and 14 bases stayed unmatched. The CDR3 reads CASSPDRLAGNEQYF. The CDR3 DNA reads TGTGCCAGCAGTCCCGACCGACTAGCGGGTAATGAGCAGTACTTC.

The V gene is TRBV20-1, the J gene TRBJ1-2, with TRBD1 as a possible D gene (5 bases). This CDR3 comprises 14 residues. CDR1 DFQATT and CDR2 SNEGSKA come from the germline V gene (reference sequence). Trimming took 6 bases from V and 2 from J, leaving 16 bases between them. CDR3 sequence: CSAPGDDRNYGYTF. The CDR3 nucleotides are TGCAGTGCCCCGGGGGACGACCGAAACTATGGCTACACCTTC.

The chain carries TRBV20-1 and TRBJ2-7; possible D gene TRBD2, 7 bases. The ends were cut back, 6 bases at V and 0 bases at J, with 12 bases in the middle. Germline V gene lookup returns CDR1 DFQATT and CDR2 SNEGSKA (reference sequence). The length of the CDR3 is 13 residues. CDR3 amino acids: CSAGGGSSYEQYF. The CDR3 DNA sequence: TGCAGTGCCGGGGGCGGGAGCTCCTACGAGCAGTACTTC.

A word on this clonotype: This may be a read error, as it is one base from a much larger clone. The chain links TRBV29-1 to TRBJ2-7; perhaps D is TRBD1 or TRBD2 (5 bases each). V was pared by 6 bases and J by 0 bases, with 18 bases between. Germline V gene lookup returns CDR1 SQVTM and CDR2 ANQGSEA. The CDR3 runs to 15 residues. In DNA form, the CDR3 reads TGCAGCGTCGATCCTGACGGGACCTACTCCTACGAGCAGTACTTC. This gives the protein CSVDPDGTYSYEQYF.

This clonotype turned up a few times. The chain is built from TRBV5-1 and TRBJ1-2; D perhaps matches TRBD1 (5 bases). Trimming removed 0 bases from V and 3 bases from J, with 15 bases in between. The CDR3 is 16 amino acids. The V gene's germline CDR1 is SGHRS and CDR2 YFSETQ. CDR3 sequence (DNA): TGCGCCAGCAGCTTGGGCGTCGGGACGGCAGACTATGGCTACACCTTC. It encodes CASSLGVGTADYGYTF.

This clonotype was seen a few times. The chain uses TRBV5-1 and TRBJ1-1; D not resolved. The V and J ends lost 0 bases and 7 bases respectively, with 10 bases between them. This CDR3 contains 13 residues. CDR1 and CDR2 from the germline V gene are SGHRS and YFSETQ. CDR3 sequence: CASSLGQINEAFF. As DNA, the CDR3 is TGCGCCAGCAGCTTGGGGCAAATAAATGAAGCTTTCTTT. Together with reference TRBV5-1 and TRBJ1-1, the CDR3 gives the full variable domain: KAGVTQTPRYLIKTRGQQVTLSCSPISGHRSVSWYQQTPGQGLQFLFEYFSETQRNKGNFPGRFSGRQFSNSRSEMNVSTLELGDSALYLCASSLGQINEAFFGQGTRLTVV.